The 5 T cell receptor beta chains below come from one sample, sequenced in a study. MiXCR, applied by TCRdb to the 5' RACE reads, yields one record per CDR3 protein. The data show around 44,000 distinct CDR3 sequences, roughly a fifth seen once. Treg sorting used a CD4+CD25+CD127-/low gate. The sequenced sample consisted of Tregs sorted from blood. Every receptor here comes from a female donor with breast cancer.

This clonotype has a count of ten or more. The chain links TRBV4-2 to TRBJ2-7, with D possibly TRBD2 on 6 matching bases. Trimming pared 0 bases from V and 5 bases from J, leaving 11 bases between. The V gene's germline CDR1 is LGHNA and CDR2 YNFKEQ. CDR3 length: 14 residues. The CDR3 protein is CASSQDLTGDEQYF. Here the CDR3 DNA reads TGTGCCAGCAGCCAAGATCTCACGGGGGACGAGCAGTACTTC.

A word on this clonotype: Since a much larger clone is just one base distant, this may be a read error. The V gene is TRBV6-5, the J gene TRBJ1-5; D is undetermined. The germline gives CDR1 MNHEY, CDR2 SVGAGI. The CDR3 loop spans 14 amino acids. The V end was cut by 5 bases, the J end by 5 bases, with 13 bases between. CDR3 sequence (DNA): TGTGCCAGCAGTACCTACAGAAGCGATCAGCCCCAGCATTTT. It is translated as CASSTYRSDQPQHF.

This clonotype was seen only a few times. The chain is built from TRBV28 and TRBJ1-2, with 7 bases identical to TRBD1. The trim removed 6 bases at V and 2 bases at J, leaving 9 bases unmatched. Germline V gives CDR1 MDHEN, CDR2 SYDVKM. The CDR3 is made up of 15 amino acids. The CDR3 DNA sequence: TGTGCCAGCAGCAAAAGCCGGGACAGAAACTATGGCTACACCTTC. It yields the protein CASSKSRDRNYGYTF.

The genes are TRBV29-1 and TRBJ2-1; D uncertain. The CDR3 contains 13 residues. CDR1 and CDR2 from the germline V gene are SQVTM and ANQGSEA. V shed 5 bases and J shed 7 bases, with 15 bases lying between them. For the CDR3, the DNA is TGCAGCGTTAAGGAGTCTGGAAGGAATGAGCAGTTCTTC. It yields the protein CSVKESGRNEQFF.

This clonotype appeared many times. This chain links TRBV4-1 with TRBJ2-2, with TRBD1 identical over 9 bases. The germline gives CDR1 MGHRA, CDR2 YSYEKL. The CDR3 consists of 16 residues. V lost 3 bases, J lost 3 bases, and 5 bases stayed unmatched. The CDR3 is CASSHLGQGYTGELFF. The CDR3 bases are TGCGCCAGCAGCCACCTCGGACAGGGGTACACCGGGGAGCTGTTTTTT.